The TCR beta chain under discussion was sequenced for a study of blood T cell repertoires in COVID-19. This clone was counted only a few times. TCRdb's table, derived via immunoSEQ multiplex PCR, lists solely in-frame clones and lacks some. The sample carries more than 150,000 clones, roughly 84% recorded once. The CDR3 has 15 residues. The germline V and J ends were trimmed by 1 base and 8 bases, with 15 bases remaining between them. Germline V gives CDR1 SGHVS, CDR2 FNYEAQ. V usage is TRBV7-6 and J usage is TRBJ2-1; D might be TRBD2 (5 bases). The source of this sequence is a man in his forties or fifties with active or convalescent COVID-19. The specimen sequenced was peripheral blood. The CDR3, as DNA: TGTGCCAGCAGCTTAGTTTCCGGTGGAGGTCATGAGCAGTTCTTC. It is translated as CASSLVSGGGHEQFF.